One and the same sample provided the 8 T cell receptor beta chains below, sequenced in a study of cytomegalovirus exposure and HLA in healthy donors. Use of 60 Vbeta and 13 Jbeta primers characterized the PCR. TCRdb keeps only in-frame clones here, not all; method: immunoSEQ multiplex PCR. In the table there are roughly 150,000 clones, roughly 80% of which are singletons. The sequenced sample consisted of PBMCs. The receptors stem from a man between 40 and 49 years old in good health and CMV-seropositive.

This chain connects TRBV6-8 to TRBJ2-1, with a weak D call TRBD2 (6 bases). V dropped 6 bases and J dropped 3 bases, with 18 bases sitting between them. The CDR3 covers 16 residues. The germline CDR1 and CDR2 sequences are MNHGY and SAAAGT. DNA for the CDR3: TGTGCCAGCAGCCTGGACCGAGGGCGGGGCTACAATGAGCAGTTCTTC. This sequence encodes CASSLDRGRGYNEQFF.

This clone has only a few counts. V and J are TRBV27 and TRBJ1-5; D is undetermined. There are 14 residues in the CDR3. The germline V gene encodes CDR1 MNHEY and CDR2 SMNVEV (reference sequence). The V end was cut by 5 bases, the J end by 0 bases, with 8 bases between. CDR3 in amino acids: CASSPRGSNQPQHF. Written as DNA, the CDR3 is TGTGCCAGCAGTCCGCGCGGTAGCAATCAGCCCCAGCATTTT.

This chain's CDR3 is CAITGGGGGSYGYTF. The CDR3 region has the DNA TGTGCCATCACAGGGGGCGGAGGGGGTAGCTATGGCTACACCTTC. The chain has TRBV10-3 and TRBJ1-2; 8 bases are a match to TRBD1. V lost 7 bases and J lost 4; bases outside the gene matches: 11. The CDR3 is 15 residues long. Germline V CDR1 and CDR2: ENHRY, SYGVKD.

The V gene is TRBV29-1, the J gene TRBJ2-7, with 9 bases aligning to TRBD2. Germline V gene data show CDR1 as SQVTM and CDR2 as ANQGSEA. CDR3 length: 13 residues. The V gene end was trimmed by 4 bases and the J gene end by 2 bases; junction bases not matched to a gene: 3. CDR3: CSVGREGTYEQYF. As DNA, the CDR3 is TGCAGCGTTGGGCGGGAGGGCACCTACGAGCAGTACTTC.

V and J are TRBV28 and TRBJ1-5; unclear D gene. The V and J ends lost 8 bases and 2 bases respectively, with 10 bases between them. CDR1 and CDR2 from the germline V gene are MDHEN and SYDVKM. This CDR3 contains 13 residues. DNA for the CDR3: TGTGCCAGCCGAGACACGGGCAATCAGCCCCAGCATTTT. It yields the protein CASRDTGNQPQHF.

This clone was found a few times. The rearrangement joins TRBV9 to TRBJ1-1; possible D gene TRBD1, 6 bases. The CDR3 has 13 residues. With 3 bases removed from V and 7 bases from J, the gap between germline ends came to 13 bases. Germline assignment: CDR1 SGDLS and CDR2 YYNGEE. DNA of the CDR3: TGTGCCAGCAGCGCGGAGACAGGAGATGAAGCTTTCTTT. It is translated as CASSAETGDEAFF.

V is TRBV19 and J is TRBJ2-7, with 7 bases aligning to TRBD1. The ends lost 4 bases at V and 4 bases at J; junction bases unmatched: 4. The CDR3 is 13 amino acids. In germline, CDR1 is LNHDA, CDR2 SQIVND (reference sequence). DNA of the CDR3: TGTGCCAGTAGTACTGCAGGGGGATACGAGCAGTACTTC. Translation gives CASSTAGGYEQYF.

The chain joins TRBV25-1 to TRBJ2-7, with 9 bases matching TRBD1. The germline gives CDR1 MGHDK, CDR2 SYGVNS. V gave up 7 bases and J gave up 5 bases; unmatched junction bases: 6. CDR3 size: 13 residues. In nucleotides, the CDR3 is TGTGCCAGCACCTCCCGGGACAGGGACGAGCAGTACTTC. This sequence encodes CASTSRDRDEQYF.